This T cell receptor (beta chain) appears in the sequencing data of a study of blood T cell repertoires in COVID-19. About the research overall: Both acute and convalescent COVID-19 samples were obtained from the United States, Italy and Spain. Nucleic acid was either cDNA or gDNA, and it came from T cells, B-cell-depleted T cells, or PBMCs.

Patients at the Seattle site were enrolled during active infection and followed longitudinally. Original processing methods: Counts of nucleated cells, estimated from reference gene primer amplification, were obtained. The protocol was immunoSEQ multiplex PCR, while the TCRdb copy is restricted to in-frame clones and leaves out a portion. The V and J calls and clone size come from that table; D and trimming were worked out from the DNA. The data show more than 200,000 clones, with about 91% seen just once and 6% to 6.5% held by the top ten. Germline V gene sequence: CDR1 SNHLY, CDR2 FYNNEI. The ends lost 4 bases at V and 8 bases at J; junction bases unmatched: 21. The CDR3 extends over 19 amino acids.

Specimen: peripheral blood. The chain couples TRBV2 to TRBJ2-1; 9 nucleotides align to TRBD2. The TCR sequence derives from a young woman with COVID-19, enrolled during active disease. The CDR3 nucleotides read TGTGCCAGCAGTGTGCCGCCTCCGGGACTAGCTTCCACCAGGGATGAGCAGTTCTTC. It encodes CASSVPPPGLASTRDEQFF. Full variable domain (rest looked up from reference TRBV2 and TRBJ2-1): EPEVTQTPSHQVTQMGQEVILRCVPISNHLYFYWYRQILGQKVEFLVSFYNNEISEKSEIFDDQFSVERPDGSNFTLKIRSTKLEDSAMYFCASSVPPPGLASTRDEQFFGPGTRLTVL.